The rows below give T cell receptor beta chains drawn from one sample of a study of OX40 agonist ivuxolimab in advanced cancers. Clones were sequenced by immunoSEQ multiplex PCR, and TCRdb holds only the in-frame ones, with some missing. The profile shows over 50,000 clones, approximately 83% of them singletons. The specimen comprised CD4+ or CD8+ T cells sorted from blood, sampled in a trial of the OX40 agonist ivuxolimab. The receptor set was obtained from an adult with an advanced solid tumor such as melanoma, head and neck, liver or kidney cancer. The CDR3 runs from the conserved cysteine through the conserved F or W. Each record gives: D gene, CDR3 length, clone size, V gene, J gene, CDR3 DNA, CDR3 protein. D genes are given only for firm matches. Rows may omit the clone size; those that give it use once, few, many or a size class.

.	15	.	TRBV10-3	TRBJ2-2	TGTGCCATCACGGGTTACGGGGGAGACACCGGGGAGCTGTTTTTT	CAITGYGGDTGELFF
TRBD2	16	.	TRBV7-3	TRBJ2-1	TGTGCCAGCAGCTCGATGGGGGGGTTCGTCTACAATGAGCAGTTCTTC	CASSSMGGFVYNEQFF
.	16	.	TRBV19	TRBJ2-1	TGTGCCAGTAGTGTTCTAGTGGGGGCCGCCTACAATGAGCAGTTCTTC	CASSVLVGAAYNEQFF
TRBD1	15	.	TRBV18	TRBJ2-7	TGTGCCAGCTCAACAACAGGGGTCAGCTCCTACGGGCAGTACTTC	CASSTTGVSSYGQYF
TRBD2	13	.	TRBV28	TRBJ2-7	TGTGCCAGTACCGGGACTATAGACTCCGGGCAGTACTTC	CASTGTIDSGQYF
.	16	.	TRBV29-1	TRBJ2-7	TGCAGCGCCTTGGCGAGATATTCGTCCCCAACCTACGAGCAGTACTTC	CSALARYSSPTYEQYF
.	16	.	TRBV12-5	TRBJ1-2	TGTGCTAGTGGTTTTGGGGCAGACGCCAGTAACTATGGCTACACCTTC	CASGFGADASNYGYTF
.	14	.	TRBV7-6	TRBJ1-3	TGTGCCAGCAGCTTAGATTTTCCTGGAAACACCATATATTTT	CASSLDFPGNTIYF
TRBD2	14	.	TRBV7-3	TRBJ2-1	TGTGCCAGCAGCTACGGGACTAGCGGGGATGAGCAGTTCTTC	CASSYGTSGDEQFF
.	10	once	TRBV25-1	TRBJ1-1	TGTGCCAGCAGTGTAGGGGAAGCTTTCTTT	CASSVGEAFF
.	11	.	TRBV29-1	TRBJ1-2	TGCAGCGTCGAAGTTAACTATGGCTACACCTTC	CSVEVNYGYTF
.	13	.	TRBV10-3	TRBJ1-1	TGTGCCATCAGCGGACTCGGGAACACTGAAGCTTTCTTT	CAISGLGNTEAFF
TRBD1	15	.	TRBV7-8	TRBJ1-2	TGTGCCAGCAGCCACCCACCCCGGACAGGGGCTGGCTACACCTTC	CASSHPPRTGAGYTF
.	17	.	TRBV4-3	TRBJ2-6	TGCGCCAGCAGCCAAGATAGACTAAGCTCTGGGGCCAACGTCCTGACTTTC	CASSQDRLSSGANVLTF
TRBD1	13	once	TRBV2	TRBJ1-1	TGTGCCAGCAGTGAGGGGACAGGGGCTGAAGCTTTCTTT	CASSEGTGAEAFF
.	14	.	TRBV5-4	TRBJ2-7	TGTGCCAGCAGCAAGGACATATCCCATTACGAGCAGTACTTC	CASSKDISHYEQYF
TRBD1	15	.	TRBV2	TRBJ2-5	TGTGCCAGCAGTGAATGGGACAGGGGGGAAGAGACCCAGTACTTC	CASSEWDRGEETQYF
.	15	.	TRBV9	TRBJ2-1	TGTGCCAGCAGCGTAGGGGGCGGCTCCTACAATGAGCAGTTCTTC	CASSVGGGSYNEQFF
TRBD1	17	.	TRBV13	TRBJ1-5	TGTGCCAGCAGCTTAGGCGGGACAGGGCTTAGCAATCAGCCCCAGCATTTT	CASSLGGTGLSNQPQHF
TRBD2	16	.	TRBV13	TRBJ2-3	TGTGCCAGCAGCCATCTAGCGGGGGGGAACACAGATACGCAGTATTTT	CASSHLAGGNTDTQYF
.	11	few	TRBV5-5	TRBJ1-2	TGTGCCAGCAGCTTGGAGCAGTATTACACCTTC	CASSLEQYYTF
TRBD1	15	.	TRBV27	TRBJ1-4	TGTGCCAGCAGTCCAGGGGGCGAGATTAGTGAAAAACTGTTTTTT	CASSPGGEISEKLFF
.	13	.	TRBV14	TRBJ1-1	TGTGCCAGCAGCCAAGGTGGGTTTGCTGAAGCTTTCTTT	CASSQGGFAEAFF
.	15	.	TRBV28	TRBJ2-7	TGTGCCAGCCGGCAGGTCCGGCCTCCACCGTACGAGCAGTACTTC	CASRQVRPPPYEQYF
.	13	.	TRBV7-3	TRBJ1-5	TGTGCCAGCAGCCCCGAGCTGAATCAGCCCCAGCATTTT	CASSPELNQPQHF
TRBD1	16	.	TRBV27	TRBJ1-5	TGTGCCAGCAGTTTCGCTCCTCAGGGGGGAGATCAGCCCCAGCATTTT	CASSFAPQGGDQPQHF
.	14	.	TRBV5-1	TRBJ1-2	TGCGCCAGCAGCTTAGAGGGAGGGGGTTATGGCTACACCTTC	CASSLEGGGYGYTF
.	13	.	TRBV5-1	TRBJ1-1	TGCGCCAGCAGTCCCGTCCCCGTGACTGAAGCTTTCTTT	CASSPVPVTEAFF
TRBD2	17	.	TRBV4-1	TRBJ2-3	TGCGCCAGCAGCCCGGGGGGGCCGCGTTCGAGCACAGATACGCAGTATTTT	CASSPGGPRSSTDTQYF
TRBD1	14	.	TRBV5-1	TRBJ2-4	TGCGCCAGCAGCATTGGACAGGGGAAAAACATTCAGTACTTC	CASSIGQGKNIQYF
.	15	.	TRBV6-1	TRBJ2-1	TGTGCCAGCGATAGGATTTTCGGAGCCTACAATGAGCAGTTCTTC	CASDRIFGAYNEQFF
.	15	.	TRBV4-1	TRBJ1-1	TGCGCCAGCAGACTCTTTGGGCTGGTGGACACTGAAGCTTTCTTT	CASRLFGLVDTEAFF
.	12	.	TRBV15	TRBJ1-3	TGTGCCACCCGGACGCCTGGAAACACCATATATTTT	CATRTPGNTIYF
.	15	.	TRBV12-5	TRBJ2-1	TGTGCTAGTGGTACGACGGACACCTCCTACAATGAGCAGTTCTTC	CASGTTDTSYNEQFF
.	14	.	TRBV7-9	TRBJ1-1	TGTGCCAGCAGCTTAGTGGGGGTTGGGGATGAAGCTTTCTTT	CASSLVGVGDEAFF
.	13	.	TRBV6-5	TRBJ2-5	TGTGCCAGCAGTTACGGCGACCTATTGACCCAGTACTTC	CASSYGDLLTQYF
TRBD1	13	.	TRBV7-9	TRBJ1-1	TGTGCCAGCAAAGGGGGACAGCAGAGAGGAGCTTTCTTT	CASKGGQQRGAFF
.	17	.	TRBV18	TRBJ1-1	TGTGCCAGCTCACCACTCAGGGGCGAGACAGTGAACACTGAAGCTTTCTTT	CASSPLRGETVNTEAFF
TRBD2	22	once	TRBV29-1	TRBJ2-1	TGCAGCGGAGGGGGAAGGGTCAGGGGACTAGTGGGGAAACGAACCTCCTACAATGAGCAGTTCTTC	CSGGGRVRGLVGKRTSYNEQFF
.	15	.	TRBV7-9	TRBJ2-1	TGTGCCAGCAGCTTAGCGGGGGTGGCTAGCAATGAGCAGTTCTTC	CASSLAGVASNEQFF
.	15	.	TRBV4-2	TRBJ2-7	TGTGCCAGCAGCCAAGGTCAGGGCGCGACCTACGAGCAGTACTTC	CASSQGQGATYEQYF
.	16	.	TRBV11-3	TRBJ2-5	TGTGCCAGCAGCTCTAGTACTCTAACCCCAACGGAGACCCAGTACTTC	CASSSSTLTPTETQYF
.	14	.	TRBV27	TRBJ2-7	TGTGCCAGCATGCCGACCGAACTTCCCTACGAGCAGTACTTC	CASMPTELPYEQYF
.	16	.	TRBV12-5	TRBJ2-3	TGTGCTAGTGGTTTCATGAGCGGACCTAGCACAGATACGCAGTATTTT	CASGFMSGPSTDTQYF
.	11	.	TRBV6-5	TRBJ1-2	TGTGCCAGCAGTACAGGGACCGGCTACACCTTC	CASSTGTGYTF
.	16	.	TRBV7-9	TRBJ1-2	TGTGCCAGCAGCCCCGGAGAGGAGGAGAGAGTCTATGGCTACACCTTC	CASSPGEEERVYGYTF
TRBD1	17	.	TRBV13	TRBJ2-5	TGTGCCAGCAGCTTGGCGGACAGGCTAACCGAGGAAGAGACCCAGTACTTC	CASSLADRLTEEETQYF
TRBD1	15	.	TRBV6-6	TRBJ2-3	TGTGCCAGCAGTCTACAGGGGGCGAGGACAGATACGCAGTATTTT	CASSLQGARTDTQYF
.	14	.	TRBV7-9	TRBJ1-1	TGTGCCAGCAGCTTCGGGGGAGAGTACACTGAAGCTTTCTTT	CASSFGGEYTEAFF
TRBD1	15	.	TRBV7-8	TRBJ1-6	TGTGCCAGCAGCCCAGCAGGGGGGTTTCAGTCACCCCTCCACTTT	CASSPAGGFQSPLHF